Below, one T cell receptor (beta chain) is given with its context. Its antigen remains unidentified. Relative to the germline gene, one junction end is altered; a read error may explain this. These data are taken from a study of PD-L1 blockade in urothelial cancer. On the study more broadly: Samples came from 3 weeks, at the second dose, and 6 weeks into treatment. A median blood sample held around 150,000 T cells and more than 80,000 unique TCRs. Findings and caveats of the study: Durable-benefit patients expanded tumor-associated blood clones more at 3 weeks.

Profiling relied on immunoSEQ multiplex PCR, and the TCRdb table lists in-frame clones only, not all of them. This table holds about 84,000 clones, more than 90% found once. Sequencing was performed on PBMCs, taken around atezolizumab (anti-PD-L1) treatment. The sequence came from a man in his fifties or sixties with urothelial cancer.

The CDR3 reads CASTLGPSVPGLAGGAYNEQFF. The CDR3 DNA follows: TGCGCCAGCACCTTGGGGCCAAGTGTACCGGGACTAGCGGGAGGAGCCTACAATGAGCAGTTCTTC. V is TRBV5-1 and J is TRBJ2-1; TRBD2 agrees at 15 bases. The CDR3 is made up of 22 amino acids. Germline assignment: CDR1 SGHRS and CDR2 YFSETQ.